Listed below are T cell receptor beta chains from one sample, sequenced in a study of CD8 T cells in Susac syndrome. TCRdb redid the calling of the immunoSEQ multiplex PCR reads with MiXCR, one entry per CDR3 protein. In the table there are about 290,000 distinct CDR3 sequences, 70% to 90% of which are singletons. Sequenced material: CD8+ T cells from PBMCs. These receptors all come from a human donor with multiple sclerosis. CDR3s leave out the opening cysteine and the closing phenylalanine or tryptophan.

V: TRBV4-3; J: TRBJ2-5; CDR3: ASSQAGGGRHQETQY
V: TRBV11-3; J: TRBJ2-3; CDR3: ASSSGEGVTQY
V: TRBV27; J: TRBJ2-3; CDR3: ASSDEMGLPSTDTQY
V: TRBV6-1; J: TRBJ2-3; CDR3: ASSEAPTGTTDTQY
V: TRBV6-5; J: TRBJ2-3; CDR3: ASSYPSSGRAGGTDTQY
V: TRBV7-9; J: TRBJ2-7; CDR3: ASRRTGSPEQY
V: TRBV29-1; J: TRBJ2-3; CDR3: SVEEFGGSTDTQY
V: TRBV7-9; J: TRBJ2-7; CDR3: ASSLAPDRVHEQY
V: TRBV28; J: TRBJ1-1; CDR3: ASSLSGGQNTEAF
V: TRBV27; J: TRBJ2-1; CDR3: ASRSPGGGPYNEQF
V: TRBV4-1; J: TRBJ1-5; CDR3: ASSQEGEDPTNQPQH